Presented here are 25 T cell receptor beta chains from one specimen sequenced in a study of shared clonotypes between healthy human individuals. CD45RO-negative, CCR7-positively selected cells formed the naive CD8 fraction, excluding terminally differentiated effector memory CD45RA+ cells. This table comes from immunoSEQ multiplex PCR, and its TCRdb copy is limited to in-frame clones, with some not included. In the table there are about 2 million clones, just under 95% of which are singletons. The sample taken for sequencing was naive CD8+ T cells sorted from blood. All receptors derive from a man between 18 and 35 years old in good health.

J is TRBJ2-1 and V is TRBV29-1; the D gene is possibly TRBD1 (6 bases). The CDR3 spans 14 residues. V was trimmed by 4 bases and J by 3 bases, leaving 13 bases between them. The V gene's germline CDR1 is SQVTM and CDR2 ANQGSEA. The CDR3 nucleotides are TGCAGCGTTGCAGGGGTGAGGGACTACAATGAGCAGTTCTTC. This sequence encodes CSVAGVRDYNEQFF.

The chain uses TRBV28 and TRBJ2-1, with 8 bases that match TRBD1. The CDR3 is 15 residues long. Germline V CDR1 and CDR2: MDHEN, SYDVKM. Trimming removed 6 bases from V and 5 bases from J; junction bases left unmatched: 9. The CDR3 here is CASSDETGAHNEQFF. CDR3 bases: TGTGCCAGCAGCGATGAGACAGGGGCTCACAATGAGCAGTTCTTC.

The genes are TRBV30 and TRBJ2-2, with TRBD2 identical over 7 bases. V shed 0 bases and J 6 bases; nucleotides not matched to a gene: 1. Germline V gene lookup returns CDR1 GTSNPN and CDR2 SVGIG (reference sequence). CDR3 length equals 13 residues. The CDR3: CAWSVGLAGELFF. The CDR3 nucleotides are TGTGCCTGGAGTGTTGGACTAGCCGGGGAGCTGTTTTTT.

CDR3 nucleotides: TGTGCCAGCAGTTGGACTAGCACTTGGCACGAGCAGTACTTC. It encodes CASSWTSTWHEQYF. The rearrangement uses TRBV27 and TRBJ2-7, with 8 bases lining up with TRBD2. CDR1 is MNHEY, CDR2 SMNVEV, per germline (reference sequence). This CDR3 spans 14 amino acids. The V gene end was trimmed by 4 bases and the J gene end by 5 bases; junction bases not matched to a gene: 7.

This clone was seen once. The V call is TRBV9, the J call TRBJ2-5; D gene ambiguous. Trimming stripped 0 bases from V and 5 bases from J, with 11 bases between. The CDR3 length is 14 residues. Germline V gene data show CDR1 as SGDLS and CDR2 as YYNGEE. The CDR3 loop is CASSVVGNGETQYF. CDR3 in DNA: TGTGCCAGCAGCGTAGTCGGCAATGGGGAGACCCAGTACTTC.

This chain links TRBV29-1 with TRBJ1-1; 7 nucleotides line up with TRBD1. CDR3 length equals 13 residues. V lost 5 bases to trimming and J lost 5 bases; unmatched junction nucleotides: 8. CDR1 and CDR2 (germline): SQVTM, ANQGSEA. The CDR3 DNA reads TGCAGCGTTCTAGGGGGCGCGAATACTGAAGCTTTCTTT. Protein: CSVLGGANTEAFF.

This CDR3 is CASSQDWAYNSPLHF. In DNA form, the CDR3 reads TGCGCCAGCAGCCAAGATTGGGCCTATAATTCACCCCTCCACTTT. This rearrangement joins TRBV4-3 to TRBJ1-6; the D is unclear. Per the germline V gene, CDR1 is LGHNA and CDR2 is YSLEER. CDR3 length: 15 residues. With 0 bases removed from V and 2 bases from J, the gap between germline ends came to 5 bases.

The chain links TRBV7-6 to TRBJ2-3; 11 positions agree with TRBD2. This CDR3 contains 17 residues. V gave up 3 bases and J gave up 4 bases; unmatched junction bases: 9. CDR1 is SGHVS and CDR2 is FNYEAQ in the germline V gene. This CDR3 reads CASSLGIAGGEADTQYF. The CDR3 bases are TGTGCCAGCAGCTTGGGGATAGCGGGAGGGGAGGCAGATACGCAGTATTTT.

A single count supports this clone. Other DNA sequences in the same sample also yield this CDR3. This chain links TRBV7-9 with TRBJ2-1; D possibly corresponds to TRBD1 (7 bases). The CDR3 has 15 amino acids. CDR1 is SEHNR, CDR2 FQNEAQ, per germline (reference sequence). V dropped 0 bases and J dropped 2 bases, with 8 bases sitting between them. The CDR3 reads CASSLARGAYNEQFF. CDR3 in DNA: TGTGCCAGCAGCTTAGCCAGGGGGGCCTACAATGAGCAGTTCTTC.

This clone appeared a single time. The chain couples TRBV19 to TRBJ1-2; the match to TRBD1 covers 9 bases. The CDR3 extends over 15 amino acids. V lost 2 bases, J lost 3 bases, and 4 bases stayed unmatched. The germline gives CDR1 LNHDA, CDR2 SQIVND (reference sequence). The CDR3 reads CASSIWTGVDYGYTF. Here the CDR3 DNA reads TGTGCCAGTAGTATATGGACAGGGGTTGACTATGGCTACACCTTC.

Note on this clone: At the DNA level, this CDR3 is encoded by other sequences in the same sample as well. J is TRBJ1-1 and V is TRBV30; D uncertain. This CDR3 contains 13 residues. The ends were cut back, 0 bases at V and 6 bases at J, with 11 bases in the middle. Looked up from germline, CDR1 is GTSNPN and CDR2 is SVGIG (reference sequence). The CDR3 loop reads CAWSVGQGSEAFF. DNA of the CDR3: TGTGCCTGGAGTGTAGGTCAAGGGTCTGAAGCTTTCTTT. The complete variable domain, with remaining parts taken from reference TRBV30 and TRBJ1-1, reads SQTIHQWPATLVQPVGSPLSLECTVEGTSNPNLYWYRQAAGRGLQLLFYSVGIGQISSEVPQNLSASRPQDRQFILSSKKLLLSDSGFYLCAWSVGQGSEAFFGQGTRLTVV.

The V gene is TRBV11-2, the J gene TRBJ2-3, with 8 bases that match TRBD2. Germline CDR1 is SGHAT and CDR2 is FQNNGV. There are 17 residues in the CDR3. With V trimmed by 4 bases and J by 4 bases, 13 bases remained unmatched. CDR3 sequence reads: CASSSLLGGGVSDTQYF. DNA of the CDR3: TGTGCCAGCAGCTCTCTCCTCGGGGGGGGAGTGTCAGATACGCAGTATTTT.

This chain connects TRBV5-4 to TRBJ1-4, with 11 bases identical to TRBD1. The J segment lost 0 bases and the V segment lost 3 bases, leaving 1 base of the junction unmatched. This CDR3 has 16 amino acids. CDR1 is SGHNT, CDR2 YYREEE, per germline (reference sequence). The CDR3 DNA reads TGTGCCAGCAGCTCGGGACAGGGGGCAACTAATGAAAAACTGTTTTTT. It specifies CASSSGQGATNEKLFF.

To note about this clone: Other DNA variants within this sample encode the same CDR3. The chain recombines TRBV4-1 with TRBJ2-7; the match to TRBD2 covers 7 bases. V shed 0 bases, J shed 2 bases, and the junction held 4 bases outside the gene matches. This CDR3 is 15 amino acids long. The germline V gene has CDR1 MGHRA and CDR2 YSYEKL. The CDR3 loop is CASSQELAGTYEQYF. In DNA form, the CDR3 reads TGCGCCAGCAGCCAAGAGTTAGCGGGCACCTACGAGCAGTACTTC.

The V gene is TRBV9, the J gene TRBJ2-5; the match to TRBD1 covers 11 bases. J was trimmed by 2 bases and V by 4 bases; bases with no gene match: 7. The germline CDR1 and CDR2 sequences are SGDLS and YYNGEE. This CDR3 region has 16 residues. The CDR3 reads CASSSGQGGGQETQYF. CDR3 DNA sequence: TGTGCCAGCAGCTCGGGACAGGGGGGAGGGCAAGAGACCCAGTACTTC. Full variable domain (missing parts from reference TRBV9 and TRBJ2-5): DSGVTQTPKHLITATGQRVTLRCSPRSGDLSVYWYQQSLDQGLQFLIQYYNGEERAKGNILERFSAQQFPDLHSELNLSSLELGDSALYFCASSSGQGGGQETQYFGPGTRLLVL.

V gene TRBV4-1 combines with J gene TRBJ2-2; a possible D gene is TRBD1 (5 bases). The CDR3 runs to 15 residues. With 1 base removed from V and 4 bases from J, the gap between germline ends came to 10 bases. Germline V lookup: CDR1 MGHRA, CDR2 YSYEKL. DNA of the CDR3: TGCGCCAGCAGCCAAGTCGTTCAGGGCACCGGGGAGCTGTTTTTT. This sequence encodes CASSQVVQGTGELFF.

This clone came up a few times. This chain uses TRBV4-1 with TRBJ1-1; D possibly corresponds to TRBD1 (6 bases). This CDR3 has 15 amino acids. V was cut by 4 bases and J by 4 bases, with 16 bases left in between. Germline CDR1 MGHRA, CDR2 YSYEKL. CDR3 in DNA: TGCGCCAGCAGCCCTCGAGGGCAGGGGTCCACTGAAGCTTTCTTT. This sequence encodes CASSPRGQGSTEAFF.

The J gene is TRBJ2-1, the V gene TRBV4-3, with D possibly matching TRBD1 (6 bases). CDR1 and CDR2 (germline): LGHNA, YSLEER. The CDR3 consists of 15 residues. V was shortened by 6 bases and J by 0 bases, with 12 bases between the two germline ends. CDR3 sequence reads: CASRPDSSSYNEQFF. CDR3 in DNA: TGCGCCAGCAGACCGGACAGTAGCTCCTACAATGAGCAGTTCTTC.

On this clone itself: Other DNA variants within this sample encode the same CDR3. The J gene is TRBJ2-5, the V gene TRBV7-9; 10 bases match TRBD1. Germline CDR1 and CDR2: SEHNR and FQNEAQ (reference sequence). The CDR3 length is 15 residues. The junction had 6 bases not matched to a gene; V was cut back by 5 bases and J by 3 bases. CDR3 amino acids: CASSLVGTGEETQYF. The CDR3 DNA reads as TGTGCCAGCAGCCTAGTAGGGACAGGGGAAGAGACCCAGTACTTC.

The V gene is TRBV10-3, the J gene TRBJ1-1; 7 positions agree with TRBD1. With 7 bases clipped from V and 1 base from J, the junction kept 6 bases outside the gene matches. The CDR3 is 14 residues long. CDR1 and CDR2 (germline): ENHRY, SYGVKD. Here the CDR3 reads CAITGTEPNTEAFF. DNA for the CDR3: TGTGCCATCACTGGGACAGAACCGAACACTGAAGCTTTCTTT.

CDR3 region: CASSLGTGNRETQYF. CDR3 nucleotide sequence: TGTGCCAGCAGCTTGGGGACAGGGAACCGGGAGACCCAGTACTTC. V usage is TRBV7-2 and J usage is TRBJ2-5, with TRBD1 matching over 9 bases. V trimming: 3 bases; J trimming: 5 bases; junction bases outside the gene matches: 7. Germline V lookup: CDR1 SGHTA, CDR2 FQGNSA. The CDR3 has 15 residues.

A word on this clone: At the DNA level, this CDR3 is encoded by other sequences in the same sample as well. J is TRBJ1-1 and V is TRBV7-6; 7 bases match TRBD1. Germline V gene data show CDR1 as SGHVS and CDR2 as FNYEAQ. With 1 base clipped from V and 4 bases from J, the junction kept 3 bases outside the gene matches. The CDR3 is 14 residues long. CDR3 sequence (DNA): TGTGCCAGCAGCTTAGGACAGGGAACCACTGAAGCTTTCTTT. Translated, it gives CASSLGQGTTEAFF. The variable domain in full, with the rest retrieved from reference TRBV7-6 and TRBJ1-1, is GAGVSQSPRYKVTKRGQDVALRCDPISGHVSLYWYRQALGQGPEFLTYFNYEAQQDKSGLPNDRFSAERPEGSISTLTIQRTEQRDSAMYRCASSLGQGTTEAFFGQGTRLTVV.

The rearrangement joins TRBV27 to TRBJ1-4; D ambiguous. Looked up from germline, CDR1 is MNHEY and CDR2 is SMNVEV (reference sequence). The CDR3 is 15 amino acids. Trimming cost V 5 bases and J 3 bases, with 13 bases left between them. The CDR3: CASSPDPGPNEKLFF. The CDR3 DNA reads TGTGCCAGCAGTCCAGACCCGGGCCCTAATGAAAAACTGTTTTTT.

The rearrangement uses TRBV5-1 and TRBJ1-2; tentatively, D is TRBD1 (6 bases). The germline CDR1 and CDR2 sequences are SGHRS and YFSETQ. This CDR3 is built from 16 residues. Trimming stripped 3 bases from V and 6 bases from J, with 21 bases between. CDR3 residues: CASSSIWAGDHDGYTF. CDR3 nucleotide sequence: TGCGCCAGCAGCTCCATATGGGCAGGGGATCATGATGGCTACACCTTC.

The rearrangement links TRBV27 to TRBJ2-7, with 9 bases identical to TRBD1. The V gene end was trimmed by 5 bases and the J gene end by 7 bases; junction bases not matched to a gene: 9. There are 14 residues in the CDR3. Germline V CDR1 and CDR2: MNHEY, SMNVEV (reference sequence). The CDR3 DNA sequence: TGTGCCAGCAGTGACAGGGGGTTGACCCTGGAGCAGTACTTC. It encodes CASSDRGLTLEQYF.